A single sample gave rise to the 25 T cell receptor beta chains below, sequenced in a study of PD-L1 blockade in urothelial cancer. TCRdb keeps only in-frame clones here, not all; method: immunoSEQ multiplex PCR. Among approximately 32,000 clones, over 75% were seen once, and the ten largest hold approximately 3.5%. This material consisted of PBMCs, taken around atezolizumab (anti-PD-L1) treatment. Receptors were obtained from a man aged 65-85 years with urothelial cancer.

The V and J genes are TRBV29-1 and TRBJ2-3; 9 bases line up with TRBD2. Germline V gene lookup returns CDR1 SQVTM and CDR2 ANQGSEA. Trimming removed 4 bases from V and 4 bases from J; junction bases left unmatched: 12. The CDR3 is 16 amino acids. CDR3 sequence: CSVGRGGLEAADTQYF. As DNA, the CDR3 is TGCAGCGTTGGGCGGGGGGGCCTGGAGGCGGCAGATACGCAGTATTTT.

The chain has TRBV11-2 and TRBJ1-1; D remains unclear. Trimming cost V 5 bases and J 1 base, with 8 bases left between them. Germline CDR1 SGHAT, CDR2 FQNNGV. This CDR3 spans 13 amino acids. CDR3 in DNA: TGTGCCAGCAGCGCCGCAGGGAACACTGAAGCTTTCTTT. Residues: CASSAAGNTEAFF.

CDR3 DNA sequence: TGTGCCAGCAGTTTTGCGGGAGGTACCTACAATGAGCAGTTCTTC. It is translated as CASSFAGGTYNEQFF. V is TRBV27 and J is TRBJ2-1; 8 nucleotides match TRBD2. CDR1 is MNHEY, CDR2 SMNVEV, per germline (reference sequence). The CDR3 is made up of 15 amino acids. The junction had 3 bases not matched to a gene; V was cut back by 3 bases and J by 2 bases.

The V call is TRBV19, the J call TRBJ2-2, with 11 bases aligning to TRBD2. Germline V lookup: CDR1 LNHDA, CDR2 SQIVND (reference sequence). This CDR3 contains 18 residues. With V trimmed by 5 bases and J by 4 bases, 12 bases remained unmatched. The CDR3 protein is CASSPVSGLAVGTGELFF. The CDR3 region has the DNA TGTGCCAGTAGTCCGGTCTCGGGACTAGCGGTCGGCACCGGGGAGCTGTTTTTT. Full variable domain (rest looked up from reference TRBV19 and TRBJ2-2): DGGITQSPKYLFRKEGQNVTLSCEQNLNHDAMYWYRQDPGQGLRLIYYSQIVNDFQKGDIAEGYSVSREKKESFPLTVTSAQKNPTAFYLCASSPVSGLAVGTGELFFGEGSRLTVL.

The J gene is TRBJ1-4, the V gene TRBV19; TRBD1 might be the D (5 bases). Trimming stripped 3 bases from V and 5 bases from J, with 10 bases between. The length of the CDR3 is 14 residues. The germline V gene encodes CDR1 LNHDA and CDR2 SQIVND (reference sequence). The CDR3 DNA reads as TGTGCCAGTAGTATCGGTGGGGCCAATGAAAAACTGTTTTTT. Its protein product is CASSIGGANEKLFF.

The J gene is TRBJ2-3, the V gene TRBV11-2, with a tentative D call TRBD2 (6 bases). The CDR3 extends over 15 amino acids. V lost 3 bases and J 1 base, leaving 11 bases between the germline ends. Germline V gene data show CDR1 as SGHAT and CDR2 as FQNNGV. Written as DNA, the CDR3 is TGTGCCAGCAGCTTCGGCGGGAAGCGCACAGATACGCAGTATTTT. Translating gives CASSFGGKRTDTQYF.

The V call is TRBV27, the J call TRBJ2-7, with 8 positions matching TRBD1. Germline CDR1 and CDR2: MNHEY and SMNVEV (reference sequence). After removal of 4 bases from V and 3 bases from J, the junction contained 8 bases not matched to a gene. This CDR3 has 15 residues. The CDR3 DNA reads as TGTGCCAGCAGTTGGCGCGGACAGGGCCTCTACGAGCAGTACTTC. It specifies CASSWRGQGLYEQYF.

The chain links TRBV18 to TRBJ1-6, with D unresolved. The V and J ends lost 3 bases and 0 bases respectively, with 12 bases between them. Per the germline V gene, CDR1 is KGHSH and CDR2 is LQKENI. The CDR3 consists of 17 residues. The CDR3 DNA is TGTGCCAGCTCACCCGACAAAGATGGCTCCTATAATTCACCCCTCCACTTT. It translates to CASSPDKDGSYNSPLHF. The entire variable domain, with the rest obtained from reference TRBV18 and TRBJ1-6, is as follows: NAGVMQNPRHLVRRRGQEARLRCSPMKGHSHVYWYRQLPEEGLKFMVYLQKENIIDESGMPKERFSAEFPKEGPSILRIQQVVRGDSAAYFCASSPDKDGSYNSPLHFGNGTRLTVT.

The V call is TRBV11-2, the J call TRBJ2-5, with a tentative D call TRBD2 (6 bases). Per the germline V gene, CDR1 is SGHAT and CDR2 is FQNNGV. Trimming took off 4 bases at V and 5 bases at J, with 20 bases between the two ends. The length of the CDR3 is 16 residues. CDR3 loop: CASSSSRGRQRETQYF. Written as DNA, the CDR3 is TGTGCCAGCAGCTCCTCCCGGGGGAGACAGCGCGAGACCCAGTACTTC.

The chain links TRBV6-5 to TRBJ1-5; D gene unclear. The ends were cut back, 5 bases at V and 2 bases at J, with 7 bases in the middle. The CDR3 consists of 13 residues. Germline-derived CDR1 and CDR2 are MNHEY and SVGAGI. CDR3 bases: TGTGCCAGCAGTACCGGGGGCAATCAGCCCCAGCATTTT. It codes for CASSTGGNQPQHF.

Turning to this clone: Mismatch with germline at one junction end may stem from a read error. The V call is TRBV5-4, the J call TRBJ2-2; 7 bases line up with TRBD1. Germline V lookup: CDR1 SGHNT, CDR2 YYREEE (reference sequence). The CDR3 runs to 15 residues. The CDR3 here is CASGLGRGYTGELFF. For the CDR3, the DNA is TGTGCCAGCGGCTTGGGCAGGGGGTACACCGGGGAGCTGTTTTTT.

The J gene is TRBJ2-3, the V gene TRBV6-1, with D perhaps matching TRBD2 (7 bases). The V and J ends lost 2 bases and 7 bases respectively, with 19 bases between them. This CDR3 has 16 amino acids. The germline gives CDR1 MNHNS, CDR2 SASEGT. The CDR3 here is CASSETRKGGINTQYF. In DNA, the CDR3 is TGTGCCAGCAGTGAAACGAGGAAGGGGGGGATAAATACGCAGTATTTT.

The rearrangement links TRBV10-3 to TRBJ2-1; 15 nucleotides align to TRBD2. V gave up 4 bases and J gave up 0 bases; unmatched junction bases: 7. The CDR3 contains 19 residues. CDR1 ENHRY and CDR2 SYGVKD come from the germline V gene. The CDR3 nucleotides read TGTGCCATCAGTGGGGGGGGGACTAGCGGGGGGCTCTCCTACAATGAGCAGTTCTTC. It codes for CAISGGGTSGGLSYNEQFF.

V usage is TRBV7-9 and J usage is TRBJ2-1, with D maybe TRBD2 (6 bases). The V gene lost 7 bases and the J gene lost 8 bases, with 12 bases spanning the gap. This CDR3 is built from 12 residues. CDR1 and CDR2 (germline): SEHNR, FQNEAQ (reference sequence). CDR3 sequence: CASNGGGDEQFF. Here the CDR3 DNA reads TGTGCCAGCAACGGGGGTGGGGATGAGCAGTTCTTC.

The chain has TRBV6-1 and TRBJ1-6; D possibly corresponds to TRBD1 (6 bases). The CDR3 is 14 residues long. V was clipped by 10 bases and J by 1 base, with 11 bases between them. Germline V lookup: CDR1 MNHNS, CDR2 SASEGT. CDR3 nucleotides: TGTGCCACACAGGGATCGTCCTATAATTCACCCCTCCACTTT. Protein sequence: CATQGSSYNSPLHF.

V and J are TRBV4-3 and TRBJ1-1; D remains ambiguous. Deletions cut 1 base from V and 4 bases from J, with 13 bases between. The CDR3 contains 15 residues. Per germline, CDR1 LGHNA and CDR2 YSLEER. The CDR3 bases are TGCGCCAGCAGCCAAGGCTCGAGACTCCGCACTGAAGCTTTCTTT. Its protein product is CASSQGSRLRTEAFF.

A single count supports this clone. V gene TRBV30 combines with J gene TRBJ1-2; D ambiguous. The germline CDR1 and CDR2 sequences are GTSNPN and SVGIG (reference sequence). Trimming pared 0 bases from V and 5 bases from J, leaving 7 bases between. This CDR3 spans 12 amino acids. CDR3 protein: CAWSVSSYGYTF. The CDR3 DNA follows: TGTGCCTGGAGTGTATCCAGTTATGGCTACACCTTC.

The chain employs TRBV19 and TRBJ2-5; no firm D call. The CDR3 loop spans 14 amino acids. Germline CDR1 reads LNHDA; CDR2 reads SQIVND (reference sequence). Trimming took off 7 bases at V and 4 bases at J, with 16 bases between the two ends. CDR3 protein: CASKEYYLAETQYF. Written as DNA, the CDR3 is TGTGCCAGTAAGGAATACTACCTCGCAGAGACCCAGTACTTC.

The rearrangement uses TRBV5-8 and TRBJ2-7; the D gene is possibly TRBD1 (5 bases). Trimming took 0 bases from V and 0 from J, leaving 13 bases between them. Germline CDR1 reads SGHTS; CDR2 reads YDEGEE. The length of the CDR3 is 16 residues. CDR3: CASSLGQTSSSYEQYF. CDR3 sequence (DNA): TGTGCCAGCAGCTTGGGACAGACATCAAGCTCCTACGAGCAGTACTTC.

The chain is built from TRBV2 and TRBJ2-5; 14 nucleotides agree with TRBD2. This CDR3 has 16 amino acids. Looked up from germline, CDR1 is SNHLY and CDR2 is FYNNEI. J lost 5 bases, V lost 6 bases, and 8 bases had no gene match. CDR3 in amino acids: CASRKGLAGGRETQYF. In DNA form, the CDR3 reads TGTGCCAGCAGAAAAGGACTAGCGGGAGGTCGGGAGACCCAGTACTTC.

The rearrangement links TRBV18 to TRBJ2-7; 9 nucleotides align to TRBD2. There are 13 residues in the CDR3. Germline CDR1 reads KGHSH; CDR2 reads LQKENI. J gave up 4 bases and V 3 bases, and 1 base lay outside the gene matches. DNA of the CDR3: TGTGCCAGCTCACCGACTAGCGGTTACGAGCAGTACTTC. It specifies CASSPTSGYEQYF.

The chain joins TRBV6-6 to TRBJ1-2; D is perhaps TRBD1 (5 bases). The CDR3 runs to 11 residues. Trimming shortened V by 11 bases and J by 6 bases, and 13 bases separated the two germline ends. Germline assignment: CDR1 MNHNY and CDR2 SVGAGI (reference sequence). CDR3 sequence (DNA): TGTGCCGCCCAGGGTATTGATGGCTACACCTTC. Its protein is CAAQGIDGYTF.

The chain combines TRBV19 with TRBJ2-7, with 8 bases fitting TRBD2. Germline V gene sequence: CDR1 LNHDA, CDR2 SQIVND (reference sequence). This CDR3 spans 13 amino acids. Trimming cost V 5 bases and J 3 bases; bases outside gene matches: 3. The CDR3 sequence: CASSLGLDYEQYF. In DNA, the CDR3 is TGTGCCAGTAGTTTGGGACTAGACTACGAGCAGTACTTC.

This clone was counted only a few times. J is TRBJ2-2 and V is TRBV5-1; TRBD2 might be the D (7 bases). In germline, CDR1 is SGHRS, CDR2 YFSETQ. V was shortened by 3 bases and J by 7 bases, with 16 bases between the two germline ends. This CDR3 spans 15 amino acids. The DNA of the CDR3 is TGCGCCAGCAGCTACGGGGGGCCGACGGGCGGGGAGCTGTTTTTT. Its translation is CASSYGGPTGGELFF.

The V gene is TRBV2, the J gene TRBJ2-5; 7 nucleotides align to TRBD2. CDR3 length: 15 amino acids. CDR1 SNHLY and CDR2 FYNNEI come from the germline V gene. V trimming: 6 bases; J trimming: 2 bases; junction bases outside the gene matches: 9. Here the CDR3 reads CASRRISGVQETQYF. The DNA for the CDR3 is TGTGCCAGCAGACGTATAAGCGGGGTGCAAGAGACCCAGTACTTC.